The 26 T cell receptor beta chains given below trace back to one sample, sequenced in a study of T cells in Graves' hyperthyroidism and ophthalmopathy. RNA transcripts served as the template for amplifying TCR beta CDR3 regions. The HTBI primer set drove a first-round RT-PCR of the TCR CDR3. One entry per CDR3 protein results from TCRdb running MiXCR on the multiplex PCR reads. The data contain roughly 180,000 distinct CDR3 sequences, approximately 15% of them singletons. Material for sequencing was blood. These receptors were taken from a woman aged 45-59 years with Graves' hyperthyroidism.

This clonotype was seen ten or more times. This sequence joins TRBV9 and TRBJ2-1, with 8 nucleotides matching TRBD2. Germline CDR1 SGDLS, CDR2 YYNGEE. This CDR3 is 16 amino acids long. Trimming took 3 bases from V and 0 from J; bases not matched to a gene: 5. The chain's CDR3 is CASSAGGGSSYNEQFF. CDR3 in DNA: TGTGCCAGCAGCGCCGGCGGGGGGAGCTCCTACAATGAGCAGTTCTTC.

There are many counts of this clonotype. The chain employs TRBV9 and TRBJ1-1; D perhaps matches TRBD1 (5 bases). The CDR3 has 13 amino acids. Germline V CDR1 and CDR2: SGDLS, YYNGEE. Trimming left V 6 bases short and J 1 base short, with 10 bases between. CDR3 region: CASNPGSNTEAFF. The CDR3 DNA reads TGTGCCAGCAACCCAGGGTCGAACACTGAAGCTTTCTTT.

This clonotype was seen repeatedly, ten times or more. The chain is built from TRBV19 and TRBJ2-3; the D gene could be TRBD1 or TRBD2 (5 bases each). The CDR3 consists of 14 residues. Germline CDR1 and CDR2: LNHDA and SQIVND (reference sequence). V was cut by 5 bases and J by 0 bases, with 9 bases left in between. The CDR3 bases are TGTGCCAGTAGTTGGGGGTCTAGCACAGATACGCAGTATTTT. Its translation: CASSWGSSTDTQYF.

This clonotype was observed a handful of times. The CDR3 loop reads CASSRLRDQGTGWSYEQYF. The CDR3 coding sequence is TGTGCCAGCAGCCGCTTGAGGGACCAAGGGACAGGTTGGTCCTACGAGCAGTACTTC. The J gene is TRBJ2-7, the V gene TRBV7-6, with 8 bases fitting TRBD1. J was trimmed by 1 base and V by 5 bases; bases with no gene match: 19. Germline CDR1 reads SGHVS; CDR2 reads FNYEAQ. This CDR3 comprises 19 residues.

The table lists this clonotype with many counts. The CDR3 reads CASSRSGQIDGYTF. The CDR3 coding sequence is TGTGCCAGCAGTCGGTCGGGACAGATAGATGGCTACACCTTC. The V call is TRBV6-1, the J call TRBJ1-2; 7 nucleotides align to TRBD1. The CDR3 runs 14 residues. Germline CDR1 reads MNHNS; CDR2 reads SASEGT. V shed 5 bases, J shed 6 bases, and the junction held 9 bases outside the gene matches.

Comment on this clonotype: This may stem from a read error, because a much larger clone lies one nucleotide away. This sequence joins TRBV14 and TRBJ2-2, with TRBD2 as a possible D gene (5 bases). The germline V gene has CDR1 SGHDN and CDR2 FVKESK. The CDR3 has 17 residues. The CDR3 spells CASSLDLRAQNAGEPFF. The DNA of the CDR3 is TGTGCCAGCAGCCTCGACTTACGGGCCCAAAACGCCGGGGAGCCGTTTTTT. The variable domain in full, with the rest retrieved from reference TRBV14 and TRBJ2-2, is EAGVTQFPSHSVIEKGQTVTLRCDPISGHDNLYWYRRVMGKEIKFLLHFVKESKQDESGMPNNRFLAERTGGTYSTLKVQPAELEDSGVYFCASSLDLRAQNAGEPFFGEGSRLTVL.

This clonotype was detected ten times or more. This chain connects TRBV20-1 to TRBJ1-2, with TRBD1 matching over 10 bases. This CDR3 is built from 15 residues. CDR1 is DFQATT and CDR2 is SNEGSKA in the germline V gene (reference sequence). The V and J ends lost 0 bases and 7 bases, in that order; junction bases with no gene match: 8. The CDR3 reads CSARDQGTGVTGYTF. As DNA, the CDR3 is TGCAGTGCTAGAGATCAGGGGACAGGGGTTACTGGCTACACCTTC.

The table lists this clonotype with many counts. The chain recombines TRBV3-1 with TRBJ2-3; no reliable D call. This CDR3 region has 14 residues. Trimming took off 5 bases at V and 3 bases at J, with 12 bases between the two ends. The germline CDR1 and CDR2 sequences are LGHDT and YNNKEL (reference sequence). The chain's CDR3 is CASSSRPVTDTQYF. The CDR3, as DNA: TGTGCCAGCAGCTCCCGTCCGGTAACAGATACGCAGTATTTT.

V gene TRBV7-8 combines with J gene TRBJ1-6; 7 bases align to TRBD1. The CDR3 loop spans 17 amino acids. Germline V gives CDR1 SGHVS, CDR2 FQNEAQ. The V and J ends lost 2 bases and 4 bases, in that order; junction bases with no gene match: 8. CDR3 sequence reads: CASSLSNKQGYNSPLHF. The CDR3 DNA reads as TGTGCCAGCAGCTTATCGAACAAACAGGGGTATAATTCACCCCTCCACTTT.

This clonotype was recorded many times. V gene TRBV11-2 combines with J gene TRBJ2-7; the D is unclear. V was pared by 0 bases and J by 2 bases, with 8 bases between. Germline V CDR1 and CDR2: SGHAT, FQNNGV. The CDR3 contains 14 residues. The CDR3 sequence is CASSLDGPAYEQYF. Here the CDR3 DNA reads TGTGCCAGCAGCTTAGACGGCCCGGCCTACGAGCAGTACTTC.

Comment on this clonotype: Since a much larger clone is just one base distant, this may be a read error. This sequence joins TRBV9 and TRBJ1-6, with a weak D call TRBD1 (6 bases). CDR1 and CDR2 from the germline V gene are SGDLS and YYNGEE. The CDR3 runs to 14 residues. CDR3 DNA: TGTGCCAGCAGCCAAGAAGCAGGGGTTTCACCCTTCCACTTT. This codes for CASSQEAGVSPFHF. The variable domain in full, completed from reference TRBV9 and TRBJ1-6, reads DSGVTQTPKHLITATGQRVTLRCSPRSGDLSVYWYQQSLDQGLQFLIQYYNGEERAKGNILERFSAQQFPDLHSELNLSSLELGDSALYFCASSQEAGVSPFHFGNGTRLTVT.

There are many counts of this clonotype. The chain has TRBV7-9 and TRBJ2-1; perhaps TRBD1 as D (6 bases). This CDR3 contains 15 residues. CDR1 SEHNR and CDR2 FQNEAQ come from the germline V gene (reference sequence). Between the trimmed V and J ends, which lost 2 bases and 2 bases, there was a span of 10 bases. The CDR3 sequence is CASSLRQGTYNEQFF. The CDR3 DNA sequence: TGTGCCAGCAGCTTAAGGCAGGGGACCTACAATGAGCAGTTCTTC. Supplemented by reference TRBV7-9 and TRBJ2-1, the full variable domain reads DTGVSQNPRHKITKRGQNVTFRCDPISEHNRLYWYRQTLGQGPEFLTYFQNEAQLEKSRLLSDRFSAERPKGSFSTLEIQRTEQGDSAMYLCASSLRQGTYNEQFFGPGTRLTVL.

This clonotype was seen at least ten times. The CDR3 spells CASSPPGRIGKLFF. The CDR3 DNA reads as TGTGCCAGCAGCCCCCCTGGGCGGATAGGAAAACTGTTTTTT. V and J are TRBV6-1 and TRBJ1-4; no clear D. The CDR3 spans 14 residues. Per germline, CDR1 MNHNS and CDR2 SASEGT. Trimming pared 6 bases from V and 10 bases from J, leaving 18 bases between.

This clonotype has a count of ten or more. The chain's CDR3 is CASTRSLSGTYNEQFF. Written as DNA, the CDR3 is TGTGCCAGCACCCGATCCCTCAGCGGGACCTACAATGAGCAGTTCTTC. The chain combines TRBV12-3 or TRBV12-4 with TRBJ2-1; 7 bases align to TRBD2. The CDR3 extends over 16 amino acids. J gave up 2 bases and V 7 bases, and 11 bases lay outside the gene matches.

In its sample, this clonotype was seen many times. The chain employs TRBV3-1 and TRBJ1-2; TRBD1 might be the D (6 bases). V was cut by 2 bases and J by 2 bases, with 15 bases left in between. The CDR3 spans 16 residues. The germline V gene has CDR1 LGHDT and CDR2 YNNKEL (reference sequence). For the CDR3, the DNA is TGTGCCAGCAGCCAACTGAGCACAGGGAACAACTATGGCTACACCTTC. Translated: CASSQLSTGNNYGYTF.

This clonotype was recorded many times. CDR3 sequence (DNA): TGTGCCAGCAGGGGGACAGGGGGCTATGGCTACACCTTC. Translating gives CASRGTGGYGYTF. The J gene is TRBJ1-2, the V gene TRBV6-1; 11 nucleotides align to TRBD1. From germline, CDR1 is MNHNS and CDR2 SASEGT. The J segment lost 4 bases and the V segment lost 6 bases, leaving 1 base of the junction unmatched. The CDR3 loop spans 13 amino acids.

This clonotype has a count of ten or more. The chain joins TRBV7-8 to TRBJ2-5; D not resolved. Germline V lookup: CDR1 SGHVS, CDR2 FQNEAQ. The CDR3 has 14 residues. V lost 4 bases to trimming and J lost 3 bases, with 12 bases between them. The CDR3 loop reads CASSSRSRKETQYF. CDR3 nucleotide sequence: TGTGCCAGCAGCTCCCGTTCTAGGAAAGAGACCCAGTACTTC.

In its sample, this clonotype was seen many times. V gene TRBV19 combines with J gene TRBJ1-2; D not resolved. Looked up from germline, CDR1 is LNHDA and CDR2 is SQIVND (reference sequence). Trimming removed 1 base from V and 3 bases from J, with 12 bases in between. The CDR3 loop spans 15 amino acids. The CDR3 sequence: CASSIAGQTYYGYTF. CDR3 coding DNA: TGTGCCAGTAGTATAGCCGGGCAGACATACTATGGCTACACCTTC.

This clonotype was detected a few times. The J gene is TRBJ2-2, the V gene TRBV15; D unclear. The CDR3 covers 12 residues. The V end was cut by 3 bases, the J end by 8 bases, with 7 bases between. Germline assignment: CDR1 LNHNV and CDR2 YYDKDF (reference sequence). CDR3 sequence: CATSSPAGELFF. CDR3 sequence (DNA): TGTGCCACCAGCAGCCCGGCGGGGGAGCTGTTTTTT.

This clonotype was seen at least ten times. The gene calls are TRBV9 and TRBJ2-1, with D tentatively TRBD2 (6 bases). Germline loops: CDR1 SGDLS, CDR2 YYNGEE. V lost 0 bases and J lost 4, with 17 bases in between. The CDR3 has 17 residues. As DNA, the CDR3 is TGTGCCAGCAGCGTAGGAGGTAGGAGGGAGTTTTACAATGAGCAGTTCTTC. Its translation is CASSVGGRREFYNEQFF.

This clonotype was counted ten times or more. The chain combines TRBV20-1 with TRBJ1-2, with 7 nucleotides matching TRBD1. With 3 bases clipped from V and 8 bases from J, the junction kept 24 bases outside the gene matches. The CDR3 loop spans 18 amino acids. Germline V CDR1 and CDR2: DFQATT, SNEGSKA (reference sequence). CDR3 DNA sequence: TGCAGTGCTAGTGGGGAAGGGGGCATCCGCAGGTTCATGGGAGGCTACACCTTC. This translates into CSASGEGGIRRFMGGYTF.

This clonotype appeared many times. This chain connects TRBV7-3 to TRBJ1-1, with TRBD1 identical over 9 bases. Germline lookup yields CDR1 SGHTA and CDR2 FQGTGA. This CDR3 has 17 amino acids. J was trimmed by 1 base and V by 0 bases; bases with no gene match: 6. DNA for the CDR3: TGTGCCAGCAGCTTAACCCCACGGACAGGGGAGAACACTGAAGCTTTCTTT. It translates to CASSLTPRTGENTEAFF.

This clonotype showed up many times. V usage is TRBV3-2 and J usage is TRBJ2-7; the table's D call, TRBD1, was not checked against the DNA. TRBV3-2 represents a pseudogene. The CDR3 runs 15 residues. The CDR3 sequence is CASSPSGTNSYEQYF. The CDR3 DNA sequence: TGTGCCAGCAGTCCATCCGGGACCAACTCCTACGAGCAGTACTTC.

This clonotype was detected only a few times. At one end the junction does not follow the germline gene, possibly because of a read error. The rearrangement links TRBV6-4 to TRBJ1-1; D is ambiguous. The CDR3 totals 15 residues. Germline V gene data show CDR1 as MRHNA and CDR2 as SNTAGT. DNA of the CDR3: TGTGCCAGCAGTTACTCGATTATCATGAACACTGAAGCTTTCTTT. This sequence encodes CASSYSIIMNTEAFF.

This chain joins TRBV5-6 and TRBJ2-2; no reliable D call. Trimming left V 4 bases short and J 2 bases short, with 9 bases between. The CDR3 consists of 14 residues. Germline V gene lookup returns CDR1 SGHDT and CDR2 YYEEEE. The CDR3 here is CASSDTINTGELFF. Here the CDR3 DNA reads TGTGCCAGCAGCGACACAATCAACACCGGGGAGCTGTTTTTT.

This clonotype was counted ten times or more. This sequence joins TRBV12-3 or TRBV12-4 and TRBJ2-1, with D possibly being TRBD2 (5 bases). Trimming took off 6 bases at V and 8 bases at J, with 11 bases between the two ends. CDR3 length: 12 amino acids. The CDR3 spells CASSPTRYEQFF. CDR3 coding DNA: TGTGCCAGCAGCCCAACTAGATATGAGCAGTTCTTC.